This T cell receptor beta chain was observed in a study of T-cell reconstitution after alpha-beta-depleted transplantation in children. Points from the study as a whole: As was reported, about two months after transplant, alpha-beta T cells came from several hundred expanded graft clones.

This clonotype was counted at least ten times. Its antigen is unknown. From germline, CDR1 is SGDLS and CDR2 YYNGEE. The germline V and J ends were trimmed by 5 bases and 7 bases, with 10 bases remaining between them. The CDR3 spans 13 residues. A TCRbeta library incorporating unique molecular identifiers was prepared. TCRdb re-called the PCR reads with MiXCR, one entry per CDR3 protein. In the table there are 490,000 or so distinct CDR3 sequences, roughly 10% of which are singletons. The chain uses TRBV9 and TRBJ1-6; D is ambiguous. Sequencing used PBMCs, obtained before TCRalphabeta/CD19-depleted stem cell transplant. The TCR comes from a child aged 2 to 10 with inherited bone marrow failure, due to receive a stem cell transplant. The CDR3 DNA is TGTGCCAGCAGACGAGACGGGAATTCACCCCTCCACTTT. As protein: CASRRDGNSPLHF.